This T cell receptor beta chain is drawn from a study of T-cell memory formation after mild COVID-19 (dated by TCRdb to 2020 to 2023). In the study overall: TCR sequence clusters from the two donors were found to be largely donor specific. The cohort comprised two young, previously healthy adult volunteers, one female and one male. In a couple of donors, T-cell clones that expanded and contracted after mild COVID-19 were tracked by sequencing TCRalpha and TCRbeta repertoires over time. The study at large found these results: SARS-CoV-2 specificity was not confirmed for the second-wave clones peaking on day 37. Clones contracting from day 15 to 85 had balanced CD4/CD8 phenotypes, while a second wave expanding from day 15 to 37 was biased towards CD4+. Only two mild cases were covered in the study, and larger cohorts including severe cases with pre-infection samples were considered necessary. Contracting CD4+ clones were located mainly in the CM and EM memory subsets, whereas CD8+ clones were found to be enriched in EMRA. Some responding clones were detected in pre-infection memory, suggesting pre-existing cross-reactive memory T cells joined the SARS-CoV-2 response.

Ficoll-Paque density gradient centrifugation was used to isolate PBMCs. Trimming removed 0 bases from V and 5 bases from J, leaving 16 bases between the germline ends. CDR1 and CDR2, per the germline V gene (reference sequence), are MNHEY and SMNVEV. The CDR3 starts with the cysteine, ends with the phenylalanine, and has 16 residues. Here the CDR3 DNA is all that survives: 48 bases in frame from base 1. TCRdb names Illumina NovaSeq 6000 as the instrument used. Using 5'RACE with constant-segment primers, TCRalpha and TCRbeta cDNA libraries were constructed, with sample barcodes and unique molecular identifiers added in the process. Trizol reagent was used to extract RNA from every sample. Library amplification was performed in two PCR steps, and a second sample barcode and Illumina TruSeq adapters were introduced in the second step. The libraries were sequenced on an Illumina NovaSeq using 2 x 150 bp paired-end reads. Processing in the source paper ran as follows. Demultiplexing of reads and collapsing into UMI-guided consensus sequences were performed with migec v1.2.7. With mixcr v2.1.11, UMI consensuses were aligned to TRA and TRB V and J templates and assembled into clonotypes. A clonotype was counted as expanded or contracted only if both edgeR and NoisET called the change significant, with noise models trained on biological replicates. edgeR calls used a false discovery rate-adjusted p below 0.01 and a log2 fold-change threshold of 1. As an exploratory analysis of dynamics, PCA with hierarchical clustering was applied to max-normalized trajectories of the 1000 most abundant clonotypes. The CD4 or CD8 phenotype of responding clones was assigned using the separately sequenced CD4+ and CD8+ repertoires. Clones were called with MiXCR by TCRdb after fastp trimmed the public reads at Q25, and only in-frame beta chains were retained. One record per CDR3 amino acid sequence lists the most common genes and DNA. TCRdb, not the original authors, processed these V and J calls. The table for this sample lists some 300,000 distinct CDR3 sequences; 20% to 25% of them were counted only once. The ten most abundant clones make up around 23% of the sample.

Concerning this clonotype: What this receptor recognizes is not known. Per-base quality was not reported, and no clone a single base away is much larger than it.

Sample: PBMCs or a T cell subset sorted from them (not recorded which). The sequence joins TRBV27 to TRBJ1-1; no D segment can be confidently identified. The receptor's source is a man in his late teens or twenties who had mild COVID-19 (a few samples of this study predate the infection). The sample titles of this study are shuffled in the database, so cell type and time point are left out; the donor was told from shared clones. The DNA is TGTGCCAGCAGTTTATCAGTTTCACGGGTTAAGACTGAAGCTTTCTTT. Its coded protein is CASSLSVSRVKTEAFF.